The sequence of this T cell receptor (beta chain) was determined in a study of read filtering for tumor transcriptome and immune sequencing (dated by TCRdb to the early 2020s). Study-wide context: Of the patients in the cohort, about 16 were male and approximately 15 were female, and their mean age was 65.9 years, with a range of about 45 to 80. Under revised international staging, 8 or 9 patients fell into R-ISS I, 15 to 20 into R-ISS II and more than five into R-ISS III. After DNase treatment, whole-transcriptome libraries were prepared using the TruSeq RNA Access Library Prep Kit. TCR-region mapped reads per sample ranged from about 4.05 to 10.27 million with IR-seq versus only roughly 75 to 1273 with RNA-seq. Using the same bone marrow samples, the study ran both targeted immune repertoire sequencing and bulk whole-transcriptome sequencing and then compared the TCR repertoires from each method. As a main aim, a read-filtering strategy for immune repertoire data was addressed, with the specific question being whether clonotypes supported by a single read should be removed.

Ten or more counts support this clonotype. This clone's antigen is unknown. Qualities for individual bases were not recorded, and no much larger clone is one base off. Each patient had bone marrow sampled at the time of active disease. Ficoll-Hypaque density gradient centrifugation was used to isolate the bone marrow mononuclear cells. Myeloma plasma cells were removed and CD138-negative cells were obtained by negative selection following labeling with CD138 magnetic microbeads on a MACS separator. Flow cytometry with CD138 antibodies on an Attune NxT was used to check how pure the isolated cells were. Total RNA was extracted using TRIzol reagent and was quantified on a NanoDrop spectrophotometer. For each patient, paired RNA-seq and IR-seq were run on the CD138-negative bone marrow sample from that patient. Broad study findings and their caveats: Single-read clonotypes made up about four fifths of clonotypes but about 3.6% of total reads in IR-seq, and approximately 73% of clonotypes and about 45% of reads in RNA-seq. The correlation between IR-seq and RNA-seq shared clonotype proportions rose when single-read clonotypes were removed. Clonotypes were captured by IR-seq at much higher depth and more reliably than by RNA-seq, and smaller IR-seq throughput was sufficient for identification of most shared clonotypes. The sorted CD138-negative fraction was composed of a mixed bone marrow immune population rather than of purified T cells.

TCR libraries were built from 400 to 450 ng RNA with the Immunoverse kit, using molecular barcoded adaptors covering alpha/delta and beta/gamma chains. TCR library preparation used the same RNA that was used for transcriptome sequencing. TCR libraries were sequenced on an Illumina HiSeq 4000 with 2 x 150 cycles. The authors processed their data as follows. With MiXCR, TCR reads were aligned to human V, D, J and C references and assembled into CDR3 clonotypes, with quality filtering and error correction included. The tcR package in R was used to analyze clonotype counts and gene usage diversity. Raw mapping reads were checked after the RNA-seq reads had been mapped by STAR aligner version 2.5.3a onto the human GRCh37 genome. To test how sequencing depth affects detected clonotypes, IR-seq fastq files were randomly downsampled with Seqtk 1.3. The public reads were reanalyzed by TCRdb: fastp trimming at Q25, MiXCR alignment, in-frame beta chains only. Each entry merges the rows of one CDR3 protein and shows their most common DNA and genes. These V and J calls are TCRdb output, not the study's own analysis. Within this sample are tens of thousands of distinct CDR3 sequences, with 20% to 25% of them counted one time only. The top ten constitute 15% to 20% of the sample.

The CDR3 sequence holds 16 residues, the cysteine and phenylalanine included. The kept DNA is CDR3 alone, 48 bases in frame from the first base. As encoded in the germline V gene, CDR1 is SGHRS while CDR2 is YFSETQ. Cut back by 0 bases and 3 bases, the V and J ends lie 14 bases apart. The sequenced sample was a population of CD138-negative cells sorted from bone marrow. This specimen's cell subset or site label, per the study, means: bone marrow mononuclear cells depleted of CD138+ plasma/myeloma cells by negative magnetic selection. The source is a donor at least 40 years old with multiple myeloma. The V and J genes are TRBV5-1 and TRBJ2-3; TRBD1 is a weak D gene call, 6 bases matching. CDR3 sequence: CASSLGQTGRTDTQYF. DNA sequence: TGCGCCAGCAGCTTGGGCCAAACAGGGCGAACAGATACGCAGTATTTT.